The clone carrying this TCR beta chain appeared many times. TCRdb re-called the 5' RACE reads with MiXCR, one entry per CDR3 protein. Among approximately 510,000 distinct CDR3 sequences listed, less than 25% were seen once. These data are taken from a study of T cells after yellow fever vaccination. This CDR3 has 14 residues. CDR1 MNHEY and CDR2 SVGAGI come from the germline V gene. Trimming cost V 2 bases and J 8 bases, with 15 bases left between them. The rearrangement uses TRBV6-5 and TRBJ1-2; no reliable D call. Here the sequenced sample was PBMCs, taken roughly 20 days after the first yellow fever vaccination. This clonotype was sampled from a man aged 18 to 29 who received the YFV17D yellow fever vaccine. Here the CDR3 DNA reads TGTGCCAGCAGTTACGGCATACTAACGGGAGGCTACACCTTC. Protein: CASSYGILTGGYTF.